This entry lists 9 T cell receptor beta chains sequenced from one sample in a study of graft-versus-host responses after intestinal transplantation. Measured with immunoSEQ multiplex PCR; TCRdb has only the in-frame clones, and not every one. The sample lists tens of thousands of clones; more than 85% were seen once. Their recognized antigens are unknown. Sequenced material: unstimulated CD8+ T cells sorted from spleen or lymph node cells, taken before intestinal transplant. The receptors were sampled from a human donor who received an intestinal transplant.

This clone ranks as medium-sized. J is TRBJ2-7 and V is TRBV5-4; TRBD2 matches at 11 bases. The V and J ends lost 5 bases and 7 bases, in that order; junction bases with no gene match: 8. The germline gives CDR1 SGHNT, CDR2 YYREEE (reference sequence). The CDR3 consists of 14 residues. The DNA for the CDR3 is TGTGCCAGCAGACCGGGACTAGCGGTTCTTGAGCAGTACTTC. Translation: CASRPGLAVLEQYF.

J is TRBJ1-2 and V is TRBV10-3; a weak D match, TRBD1 (5 bases). The V end was cut by 3 bases, the J end by 8 bases, with 16 bases between. Germline CDR1 and CDR2: ENHRY and SYGVKD. The CDR3 contains 14 residues. The CDR3 is CAISDSWVDNGYTF. CDR3 bases: TGTGCCATCAGTGACTCATGGGTGGACAACGGCTACACCTTC.

The rearrangement links TRBV4-3 to TRBJ1-1, with 7 bases matching TRBD1. J was trimmed by 1 base and V by 0 bases; bases with no gene match: 2. This CDR3 has 15 residues. CDR1 and CDR2 (germline): LGHNA, YSLEER. The DNA of the CDR3 is TGCGCCAGCAGCCAAGATGGGACAGAGAACACTGAAGCTTTCTTT. This sequence encodes CASSQDGTENTEAFF.

DNA of the CDR3: TGCGCCAGCAGCCAACCCTATCTAGCGGGGAACACCGGGGAGCTGTTTTTT. This gives the protein CASSQPYLAGNTGELFF. V and J are TRBV4-1 and TRBJ2-2; 8 bases are shared with TRBD2. The V and J ends lost 2 bases and 1 base, in that order; junction bases with no gene match: 6. In germline, CDR1 is MGHRA, CDR2 YSYEKL. This CDR3 is 17 amino acids long.

The chain uses TRBV5-1 and TRBJ2-7, with D maybe TRBD2 (6 bases). Per germline, CDR1 SGHRS and CDR2 YFSETQ. The CDR3 has 14 amino acids. V shed 3 bases and J shed 3 bases, with 13 bases lying between them. This CDR3 reads CASSWGDGGYEQYF. In DNA, the CDR3 is TGCGCCAGCAGCTGGGGGGACGGTGGCTACGAGCAGTACTTC.

The genes are TRBV6-6 and TRBJ2-5; 7 bases agree with TRBD2. The V segment lost 7 bases and the J segment 3 bases; nucleotides outside the gene matches: 5. Germline assignment: CDR1 MNHNY and CDR2 SVGAGI (reference sequence). This CDR3 spans 13 amino acids. Here the CDR3 reads CASTGLAEETQYF. The CDR3 nucleotides read TGTGCCAGCACAGGCCTAGCGGAAGAGACCCAGTACTTC.

This clone has just a few counts. J is TRBJ2-3 and V is TRBV9; 11 bases are shared with TRBD2. The V gene end was trimmed by 3 bases and the J gene end by 0 bases; junction bases not matched to a gene: 3. CDR3 length: 16 amino acids. Looked up from germline, CDR1 is SGDLS and CDR2 is YYNGEE. The CDR3 DNA reads TGTGCCAGCAGCGAAGGGACTAGCGGAAGCACAGATACGCAGTATTTT. Translated, it gives CASSEGTSGSTDTQYF.

J is TRBJ1-1 and V is TRBV4-2, with 11 bases aligning to TRBD1. The CDR3 runs 15 residues. Germline V gene data show CDR1 as LGHNA and CDR2 as YNFKEQ. V lost 4 bases to trimming and J lost 4 bases; unmatched junction nucleotides: 5. CDR3 sequence reads: CASSPGQGASTEAFF. CDR3 DNA: TGTGCCAGCAGCCCCGGACAGGGGGCGAGCACTGAAGCTTTCTTT.

V usage is TRBV19 and J usage is TRBJ2-7, with D perhaps TRBD1 (5 bases). The CDR3 is made up of 14 amino acids. V was shortened by 2 bases and J by 0 bases, with 8 bases between the two germline ends. CDR1 LNHDA and CDR2 SQIVND come from the germline V gene (reference sequence). The CDR3 region is CASSITDTSYEQYF. The CDR3 DNA reads as TGTGCCAGTAGTATAACGGACACCTCCTACGAGCAGTACTTC.